The T cell receptor (beta chain) described here comes from a study of graft-versus-host responses after intestinal transplantation. About the research overall: Multivisceral, liver-intestinal, or isolated intestinal grafts were transplanted into recipients. Every recipient underwent anti-thymocyte globulin induction, then tacrolimus and steroids for roughly 3 years.

The study, taken as a whole, reports: Maximum circulating GvH clone levels tracked with early post-transplant HvG decreases. Recipient marrow showed GvH clones, some seen first in ileum or blood.

As to this clone: Its target is unknown.

Deletions cut 4 bases from V and 9 bases from J, with 13 bases between. This CDR3 comprises 12 residues. From germline, CDR1 is SGHKS and CDR2 YYEKEE (reference sequence). The data were produced by immunoSEQ multiplex PCR, yet TCRdb's version contains in-frame clones alone and is incomplete. This sample has about 86,000 clones, with less than 90% found just once. The V call is TRBV5-5, the J call TRBJ2-5; a weak D match, TRBD2 (6 bases). The receptor comes from a human donor who was the organ donor for an intestinal transplant. Sequencing used unstimulated CD4+ T cells sorted from spleen or lymph node cells, obtained before transplant. The CDR3 sequence: CASSRDSEAQYF. CDR3 bases: TGTGCCAGCAGCCGGGACTCCGAGGCCCAGTACTTC.